The next 26 T cell receptor beta chains were all read from a single sample in a study of shared clonotypes between healthy human individuals. Only CD45RO-negative cells positively selected for CCR7 counted as naive CD8 cells, so terminally differentiated effector memory CD45RA+ cells were excluded. Only in-frame clones appear in the TCRdb table, and some are missing; sequencing was by immunoSEQ multiplex PCR. The sample yields around 600,000 clones, roughly 98% seen once. The sample consisted of naive CD8+ T cells sorted from blood. The source is a man younger than 40 in good health.

This chain links TRBV7-9 with TRBJ2-7; TRBD2 aligns across 10 bases. The ends lost 2 bases at V and 6 bases at J; junction bases unmatched: 4. The germline V gene encodes CDR1 SEHNR and CDR2 FQNEAQ (reference sequence). The CDR3 runs to 14 residues. The chain's CDR3 is CASSLLAGVGEQYF. The CDR3 DNA follows: TGTGCCAGCAGCTTACTAGCGGGAGTTGGCGAGCAGTACTTC.

V gene TRBV4-1 combines with J gene TRBJ1-5, with TRBD1 identical over 8 bases. This CDR3 is 17 amino acids long. Per the germline V gene, CDR1 is MGHRA and CDR2 is YSYEKL. The V segment lost 1 base and the J segment 3 bases; nucleotides outside the gene matches: 8. This CDR3 reads CASSQGGTGVPNQPQHF. Written as DNA, the CDR3 is TGCGCCAGCAGCCAAGGCGGGACAGGAGTTCCCAATCAGCCCCAGCATTTT.

The chain employs TRBV27 and TRBJ2-7, with D hard to call. The CDR3 runs 13 residues. Germline CDR1 is MNHEY and CDR2 is SMNVEV (reference sequence). The V end was cut by 5 bases, the J end by 3 bases, with 11 bases between. CDR3 nucleotides: TGTGCCAGCAGTAGGCGCGTTTTCTACGAGCAGTACTTC. This codes for CASSRRVFYEQYF.

J is TRBJ2-5 and V is TRBV11-2; 8 bases match TRBD2. J lost 2 bases, V lost 4 bases, and 3 bases had no gene match. Germline-derived CDR1 and CDR2 are SGHAT and FQNNGV. The CDR3 has 14 residues. The CDR3 sequence is CASSSLAAQETQYF. The CDR3 nucleotides are TGTGCCAGCAGCTCACTAGCGGCTCAAGAGACCCAGTACTTC.

The chain combines TRBV6-4 with TRBJ2-1; no reliable D call. The CDR3 covers 13 residues. From germline, CDR1 is MRHNA and CDR2 SNTAGT. V lost 4 bases, J lost 4 bases, and 8 bases lay in between. Written as DNA, the CDR3 is TGTGCCAGCAGTGTCAGTGCTTACAATGAGCAGTTCTTC. Its protein product is CASSVSAYNEQFF.

The gene calls are TRBV4-1 and TRBJ2-1; 10 positions match TRBD2. Per germline, CDR1 MGHRA and CDR2 YSYEKL. V gave up 4 bases and J gave up 6 bases; unmatched junction bases: 12. The CDR3 covers 17 residues. CDR3 sequence reads: CASSPHAGTSESNEQFF. CDR3 DNA sequence: TGCGCCAGCAGCCCTCATGCCGGGACTAGCGAGAGCAATGAGCAGTTCTTC.

This chain connects TRBV25-1 to TRBJ2-2; D ambiguous. CDR3 length: 13 residues. The germline gives CDR1 MGHDK, CDR2 SYGVNS. The germline V and J ends were trimmed by 2 bases and 6 bases, with 7 bases remaining between them. The CDR3 sequence is CASSESSSGELFF. In nucleotides, the CDR3 is TGTGCCAGCAGTGAAAGCTCCTCCGGGGAGCTGTTTTTT.

The J gene is TRBJ2-7, the V gene TRBV13; no clear D gene. Germline V CDR1 and CDR2: PRHDT, FYEKMQ (reference sequence). V lost 1 base and J 0 bases, leaving 7 bases between the germline ends. The CDR3 is 14 residues long. DNA for the CDR3: TGTGCCAGCAGCTTAGCGGAATCCTCCTACGAGCAGTACTTC. Protein sequence: CASSLAESSYEQYF.

The chain uses TRBV11-2 and TRBJ1-2, with 7 bases fitting TRBD1. The J segment lost 14 bases and the V segment lost 4 bases, leaving 10 bases of the junction unmatched. This CDR3 is 12 amino acids long. From germline, CDR1 is SGHAT and CDR2 FQNNGV. The CDR3, as DNA: TGTGCCAGCAGCTACGTCCCAGGGGGTGAAACCTTC. Amino acid sequence: CASSYVPGGETF.

The chain links TRBV27 to TRBJ1-5; 12 nucleotides align to TRBD1. V lost 5 bases to trimming and J lost 6 bases; unmatched junction nucleotides: 5. Germline CDR1 is MNHEY and CDR2 is SMNVEV (reference sequence). The CDR3 loop spans 15 amino acids. The CDR3 region is CASSAGTGGSQPQHF. The CDR3 coding sequence is TGTGCCAGCAGTGCCGGGACAGGGGGCAGTCAGCCCCAGCATTTT.

The chain is built from TRBV7-9 and TRBJ2-2; D is possibly TRBD1 (5 bases). CDR1 and CDR2 from the germline V gene are SEHNR and FQNEAQ (reference sequence). The CDR3 sequence is 15 residues long. The ends were cut back, 4 bases at V and 1 base at J, with 10 bases in the middle. CDR3 protein: CASSSRTKNTGELFF. In DNA form, the CDR3 reads TGTGCCAGCAGCTCTCGGACAAAGAACACCGGGGAGCTGTTTTTT.

The chain links TRBV2 to TRBJ2-7, with D perhaps matching TRBD2 (6 bases). Germline-derived CDR1 and CDR2 are SNHLY and FYNNEI. This CDR3 contains 14 residues. V was clipped by 10 bases and J by 0 bases, with 16 bases between them. The DNA for the CDR3 is TGTGCCACCCACTCTAGCGCGAGCTCCTACGAGCAGTACTTC. Amino acids: CATHSSASSYEQYF.

For the CDR3, the DNA is TGCAGCGTTGAAGCAGGGGGCGAATCCTACAATGAGCAGTTCTTC. Translating gives CSVEAGGESYNEQFF. The chain joins TRBV29-1 to TRBJ2-1, with 8 bases that match TRBD1. The germline V gene encodes CDR1 SQVTM and CDR2 ANQGSEA. Trimming cost V 1 base and J 1 base; bases outside gene matches: 3. This CDR3 comprises 15 residues.

This chain uses TRBV6-1 with TRBJ2-7; D unclear. The length of the CDR3 is 15 residues. The germline V gene has CDR1 MNHNS and CDR2 SASEGT. Trimming took off 5 bases at V and 2 bases at J, with 16 bases between the two ends. The CDR3 sequence is CASSWTDFSPYEQYF. The CDR3 coding sequence is TGTGCCAGCAGTTGGACCGATTTTAGTCCCTACGAGCAGTACTTC.

Notes on this clone: The same CDR3 can be traced to other DNA sequences in this sample. V usage is TRBV11-2 and J usage is TRBJ2-3; 10 bases agree with TRBD1. The CDR3 extends over 16 amino acids. After removal of 3 bases from V and 1 base from J, the junction contained 4 bases not matched to a gene. Germline V gene sequence: CDR1 SGHAT, CDR2 FQNNGV. In nucleotides, the CDR3 is TGTGCCAGCAGCTTGGGCGGGACAGGGGGCACAGATACGCAGTATTTT. Amino acid sequence: CASSLGGTGGTDTQYF.

The J gene is TRBJ2-1, the V gene TRBV6-4; D possibly matches TRBD1 or TRBD2 (5 bases each). The germline V gene encodes CDR1 MRHNA and CDR2 SNTAGT. V was cut by 4 bases and J by 10 bases, with 23 bases left in between. The CDR3 has 16 residues. The CDR3 DNA follows: TGTGCCAGCAGTGGACCCCAGGCAGGGAGTTCAAAGGAGCAGTTCTTC. This sequence encodes CASSGPQAGSSKEQFF.

This chain joins TRBV28 and TRBJ2-1; no clear D. Trimming pared 8 bases from V and 4 bases from J, leaving 9 bases between. Germline loops: CDR1 MDHEN, CDR2 SYDVKM. The CDR3 runs to 12 residues. CDR3 sequence reads: CASQPEYNEQFF. CDR3 coding DNA: TGTGCCAGCCAGCCTGAATACAATGAGCAGTTCTTC.

This chain links TRBV10-1 with TRBJ2-3; D is perhaps TRBD2 (6 bases). The length of the CDR3 is 13 residues. In germline, CDR1 is WNHNN, CDR2 SYGVQD (reference sequence). The V and J ends lost 6 bases and 4 bases respectively, with 11 bases between them. As DNA, the CDR3 is TGCGCCAGCAGCCGGGACTTACCAGATACGCAGTATTTT. It codes for CASSRDLPDTQYF.

The chain carries TRBV27 and TRBJ2-7, with D perhaps TRBD1 (6 bases). CDR3 size: 16 residues. The germline gives CDR1 MNHEY, CDR2 SMNVEV (reference sequence). Trimming pared 5 bases from V and 1 base from J, leaving 18 bases between. DNA of the CDR3: TGTGCCAGCAGTCCCTCCTCCGGGACAATGTCCTACGAGCAGTACTTC. Amino acid sequence: CASSPSSGTMSYEQYF.

This chain uses TRBV7-8 with TRBJ2-1, with a tentative D call TRBD2 (7 bases). Trimming took off 3 bases at V and 0 bases at J, with 24 bases between the two ends. Germline CDR1 and CDR2: SGHVS and FQNEAQ. The CDR3 is 20 amino acids. In DNA, the CDR3 is TGTGCCAGCAGCTTCCCCCCCGATCGGGGGCTAGCGGACTCCTACAATGAGCAGTTCTTC. Translation: CASSFPPDRGLADSYNEQFF. Drawing the rest from reference TRBV7-8 and TRBJ2-1, the complete variable domain is GAGVSQSPRYKVAKRGQDVALRCDPISGHVSLFWYQQALGQGPEFLTYFQNEAQLDKSGLPSDRFFAERPEGSVSTLKIQRTQQEDSAVYLCASSFPPDRGLADSYNEQFFGPGTRLTVL.

V is TRBV2 and J is TRBJ2-1; D ambiguous. Germline lookup yields CDR1 SNHLY and CDR2 FYNNEI. The CDR3 extends over 16 amino acids. Trimming shortened V by 3 bases and J by 7 bases, and 19 bases separated the two germline ends. For the CDR3, the DNA is TGTGCCAGCAGTGACGAAGCTACCCTTCTTCCTAATGAGCAGTTCTTC. The encoded protein is CASSDEATLLPNEQFF.

This clone was picked up a small number of times. V and J are TRBV7-9 and TRBJ2-6; 7 positions match TRBD2. This CDR3 spans 14 amino acids. The trim removed 7 bases at V and 2 bases at J, leaving 2 bases unmatched. Germline CDR1 reads SEHNR; CDR2 reads FQNEAQ (reference sequence). The CDR3 sequence is CASTGGAGANVLTF. DNA for the CDR3: TGTGCCAGCACTGGGGGGGCTGGGGCCAACGTCCTGACTTTC.

A word on this clone: Additional DNA sequences in this sample encode the identical CDR3. The genes are TRBV6-5 and TRBJ2-7; weak D call: TRBD2 (6 bases). Between the trimmed V and J ends, which lost 0 bases and 0 bases, there was a span of 9 bases. Per the germline V gene, CDR1 is MNHEY and CDR2 is SVGAGI. The CDR3 spans 15 residues. The CDR3 region is CASSYSSSASYEQYF. The CDR3 DNA is TGTGCCAGCAGTTACTCCTCTAGCGCCTCCTACGAGCAGTACTTC.

V and J are TRBV12-5 and TRBJ1-2; D possibly corresponds to TRBD1 (5 bases). With 0 bases removed from V and 3 bases from J, the gap between germline ends came to 14 bases. The CDR3 is made up of 16 amino acids. The V gene's germline CDR1 is LGHNT and CDR2 FRNRAP. The CDR3, as DNA: TGTGCTAGTGGTTTGGTACTAGGGGAATTGTACTATGGCTACACCTTC. Residues: CASGLVLGELYYGYTF.

The V gene is TRBV7-9, the J gene TRBJ2-1; D possibly corresponds to TRBD1 (6 bases). The CDR3 sequence is 19 residues long. Germline CDR1 and CDR2: SEHNR and FQNEAQ (reference sequence). V lost 4 bases to trimming and J lost 1 base, with 23 bases between them. CDR3 protein: CASSYNRDAALRSYNEQFF. The CDR3 nucleotides are TGTGCCAGCAGCTACAACAGGGATGCGGCACTAAGGTCCTACAATGAGCAGTTCTTC.

V gene TRBV7-9 combines with J gene TRBJ1-5, with 7 bases lining up with TRBD1. The CDR3 extends over 14 amino acids. V trimming: 5 bases; J trimming: 5 bases; junction bases outside the gene matches: 6. CDR1 and CDR2 (germline): SEHNR, FQNEAQ (reference sequence). CDR3 in amino acids: CASSLRDSDQPQHF. DNA of the CDR3: TGTGCCAGCAGCCTCCGGGACAGTGATCAGCCCCAGCATTTT.